Below are 27 T cell receptor beta chains sequenced from a single sample in a study of Graves' ophthalmopathy and Graves' hyperthyroidism. RNA served as the template for amplifying TCR beta CDR3 regions. First-round RT-PCR employed HTBI primers, with a second-round multiplex PCR after it. TCRdb reprocessed the multiplex PCR reads via MiXCR and lists one record per CDR3 protein. The table has 400,000 to 450,000 distinct CDR3 sequences, roughly 21% seen once. Sample: peripheral blood. These receptors came from a woman between 18 and 29 years old with stable Graves' hyperthyroidism.

In this sample, this clonotype turned up many times. The chain uses TRBV30 and TRBJ1-3; no clear D gene. There are 12 residues in the CDR3. The V end was cut by 0 bases, the J end by 3 bases, with 3 bases between. Germline V CDR1 and CDR2: GTSNPN, SVGIG (reference sequence). The CDR3 nucleotides are TGTGCCTGGAGTGTACTTGGAAACACCATATATTTT. Its protein product is CAWSVLGNTIYF.

This clonotype was observed many times. This chain joins TRBV25-1 and TRBJ2-7, with D uncertain. The germline CDR1 and CDR2 sequences are MGHDK and SYGVNS. V was shortened by 8 bases and J by 6 bases, with 17 bases between the two germline ends. CDR3 length: 13 amino acids. The CDR3 sequence is CASQNPVGCEQYF. DNA of the CDR3: TGTGCCAGCCAGAACCCGGTGGGCTGCGAGCAGTACTTC.

The CDR3 protein is CASSLSKGLDTQYF. The CDR3 bases are TGTGCCAGCAGTTTATCGAAGGGACTAGATACGCAGTATTTT. The chain has TRBV27 and TRBJ2-3, with a possible D match to TRBD2 (6 bases). This CDR3 contains 14 residues. V lost 0 bases and J lost 5, with 9 bases in between. Germline V gene lookup returns CDR1 MNHEY and CDR2 SMNVEV (reference sequence).

The V and J genes are TRBV20-1 and TRBJ1-5; TRBD1 aligns across 8 bases. Germline CDR1 DFQATT, CDR2 SNEGSKA (reference sequence). CDR3 length equals 15 residues. Trimming removed 3 bases from V and 6 bases from J; junction bases left unmatched: 10. The CDR3, as DNA: TGCAGTGCTAGGCACCTTGGACAGGGCGGTCAGCCCCAGCATTTT. Translation gives CSARHLGQGGQPQHF.

This clonotype was counted ten times or more. The chain employs TRBV19 and TRBJ2-7, with a tentative D call TRBD1 (5 bases). V lost 2 bases to trimming and J lost 4 bases, with 12 bases between them. The CDR3 runs 14 residues. The germline V gene encodes CDR1 LNHDA and CDR2 SQIVND (reference sequence). CDR3 DNA sequence: TGTGCCAGTAGTATACAGGGTGTAAGGTACGAGCAGTACTTC. Translation gives CASSIQGVRYEQYF.

This clonotype was picked up a small number of times. The chain carries TRBV5-1 and TRBJ2-5, with TRBD1 as a possible D gene (5 bases). The V and J ends lost 4 bases and 3 bases respectively, with 13 bases between them. The CDR3 extends over 14 amino acids. In germline, CDR1 is SGHRS, CDR2 YFSETQ. CDR3 in amino acids: CASSPLDTEETQYF. The CDR3 bases are TGCGCCAGCAGCCCGTTGGACACGGAAGAGACCCAGTACTTC.

The sample holds many counts of this clonotype. The J gene is TRBJ1-1, the V gene TRBV5-1; no clear D gene. The V gene's germline CDR1 is SGHRS and CDR2 YFSETQ. V shed 1 base and J shed 1 base, with 8 bases lying between them. CDR3 length: 14 residues. CDR3 residues: CASSLLVENTEAFF. The CDR3 DNA reads TGCGCCAGCAGCTTGTTGGTTGAGAACACTGAAGCTTTCTTT.

The V gene is TRBV6-5, the J gene TRBJ1-1, with 7 positions matching TRBD1. Trimming removed 0 bases from V and 7 bases from J; junction bases left unmatched: 2. The germline V gene encodes CDR1 MNHEY and CDR2 SVGAGI. This CDR3 comprises 13 residues. The chain's CDR3 is CASSYSHRGEAFF. CDR3 bases: TGTGCCAGCAGTTACTCCCACAGGGGTGAAGCTTTCTTT.

This clonotype was recorded at least ten times. This may come from a read error, since a much larger clone is one base off. J is TRBJ2-5 and V is TRBV12-3 or TRBV12-4; D might be TRBD2 (6 bases). The CDR3 is made up of 14 amino acids. V shed 3 bases and J shed 9 bases, with 17 bases lying between them. CDR3 DNA: TGTGCCAGCAGTTTCAGTGGCCGTGGGGAGGCCCAGTACTTC. Translating gives CASSFSGRGEAQYF.

In its sample, this clonotype was seen many times. The chain links TRBV6-5 to TRBJ1-3; D not certain. The CDR3 contains 14 residues. V was cut by 0 bases and J by 4 bases, with 7 bases left in between. Looked up from germline, CDR1 is MNHEY and CDR2 is SVGAGI. The DNA for the CDR3 is TGTGCCAGCAGTTACTCGGCCGGGGGAAACACCATATATTTT. Translated: CASSYSAGGNTIYF.

This clonotype was observed at least ten times. The CDR3 DNA reads TGTGCCAGCATCCAAAGGTCAGGGGGCGCTTCGGCTAACTATGGCTACACCTTC. Translation: CASIQRSGGASANYGYTF. The chain uses TRBV2 and TRBJ1-2; 8 bases agree with TRBD1. Per germline, CDR1 SNHLY and CDR2 FYNNEI. The CDR3 totals 18 residues. V trimming: 7 bases; J trimming: 0 bases; junction bases outside the gene matches: 16.

This clonotype was detected many times. The chain uses TRBV6-2 or TRBV6-3 and TRBJ2-5; 11 bases match TRBD2. Germline CDR1 MNHEY, CDR2 SVGEGT. The CDR3 runs 15 residues. V was pared by 7 bases and J by 4 bases, with 8 bases of the junction left unmatched. The CDR3, as DNA: TGTGCCAGCACCCCGGGGCTAGCGGGAGGAGAGACCCAGTACTTC. It encodes CASTPGLAGGETQYF.

This clonotype was observed at least ten times. The chain uses TRBV7-9 and TRBJ2-7; D is unresolved. The CDR3 length is 13 residues. The germline V and J ends were trimmed by 5 bases and 6 bases, with 14 bases remaining between them. Germline CDR1 reads SEHNR; CDR2 reads FQNEAQ (reference sequence). The CDR3 spells CASSRSDGSEQYF. CDR3 coding DNA: TGTGCCAGCAGCCGCTCCGACGGGTCCGAGCAGTACTTC.

In regard to this clonotype: Compared with germline, one end of the junction differs, possibly owing to a read error. This chain joins TRBV27 and TRBJ1-1, with unresolved D. Per germline, CDR1 MNHEY and CDR2 SMNVEV (reference sequence). CDR3 size: 11 residues. The CDR3 protein is CASSYSNEAFF. The CDR3 DNA follows: TGTGCCAGTAGTTATAGTAATGAAGCTTTCTTT.

There are many counts of this clonotype. V is TRBV28 and J is TRBJ2-5, with D maybe TRBD1 (5 bases). Trimming removed 3 bases at V and 1 base at J, with 12 bases between. Germline CDR1 is MDHEN and CDR2 is SYDVKM. The CDR3 consists of 15 residues. DNA of the CDR3: TGTGCCAGCAGTTTGGACATCGCCATCCAAGAGACCCAGTACTTC. It codes for CASSLDIAIQETQYF.

In its sample, this clonotype was seen many times. The chain carries TRBV10-3 and TRBJ1-2; D not resolved. Germline V gene lookup returns CDR1 ENHRY and CDR2 SYGVKD. V lost 6 bases to trimming and J lost 8 bases, with 16 bases between them. CDR3 length equals 13 residues. The CDR3 DNA sequence: TGTGCCATCAGGGAAGAGACCCTTCAGGGCTACACCTTC. This sequence encodes CAIREETLQGYTF.

The sample holds many counts of this clonotype. This chain uses TRBV6-1 with TRBJ2-5; 8 bases match TRBD1. The CDR3 is 14 amino acids. V shed 4 bases, J shed 5 bases, and the junction held 6 bases outside the gene matches. Germline-derived CDR1 and CDR2 are MNHNS and SASEGT. The CDR3 protein is CASSGTGGWETQYF. CDR3 DNA: TGTGCCAGCAGTGGTACAGGGGGATGGGAGACCCAGTACTTC.

This clonotype was recorded at least ten times. The chain combines TRBV12-3 or TRBV12-4 with TRBJ2-4, with TRBD2 matching 7 bases. V was pared by 5 bases and J by 1 base, with 2 bases of the junction left unmatched. The CDR3 runs to 14 residues. In DNA form, the CDR3 reads TGTGCCAGCAGTCGGACTAGGGCCAAAAACATTCAGTACTTC. Amino acids: CASSRTRAKNIQYF.

As regards this clonotype: At one of its ends the junction is not consistent with the germline gene, which may arise from a read error. This chain links TRBV11-2 with TRBJ2-2, with 9 bases identical to TRBD2. The CDR3 contains 17 residues. Germline V gives CDR1 SGHAT, CDR2 FQNNGV. CDR3 DNA: TGTGCCGGCAGCTTGTGGGCGGGAGGGCCGGAGACCGGGGAGCTGTTTTTT. Translating gives CAGSLWAGGPETGELFF.

This clonotype was found a few times. The chain has TRBV9 and TRBJ2-2, with 7 positions matching TRBD2. The CDR3 contains 16 residues. The V and J ends lost 7 bases and 6 bases, in that order; junction bases with no gene match: 15. The V gene's germline CDR1 is SGDLS and CDR2 YYNGEE. CDR3: CASGAGLSKNPGELFF. In nucleotides, the CDR3 is TGTGCCAGCGGAGCGGGACTCTCTAAAAATCCCGGGGAGCTGTTTTTT.

This clonotype turned up a few times. The chain uses TRBV6-1 and TRBJ1-4, with D possibly TRBD1 on 5 matching bases. CDR3 length equals 15 residues. Germline values: CDR1 MNHNS, CDR2 SASEGT. Trimming took 6 bases from V and 2 from J, leaving 13 bases between them. Written as DNA, the CDR3 is TGTGCCAGCAGGACGGGACGCCACACTAATGAAAAACTGTTTTTT. Translating it yields CASRTGRHTNEKLFF.

This clonotype was detected many times. The rearrangement uses TRBV20-1 and TRBJ2-7; D is unclear. This CDR3 has 14 residues. V was clipped by 6 bases and J by 3 bases, with 18 bases between them. Per the germline V gene, CDR1 is DFQATT and CDR2 is SNEGSKA (reference sequence). CDR3 in amino acids: CSARRSALSYEQYF. In nucleotides, the CDR3 is TGCAGTGCCCGACGCAGCGCTTTAAGCTACGAGCAGTACTTC.

As DNA, the CDR3 is TGTGCCATCAGTGAGTCGGATTATCAGCCCCAGCATTTT. Its protein is CAISESDYQPQHF. The chain joins TRBV10-3 to TRBJ1-5; D remains unclear. Trimming removed 0 bases at V and 5 bases at J, with 5 bases between. Germline CDR1 is ENHRY and CDR2 is SYGVKD. CDR3 length: 13 amino acids.

This clonotype was observed at least ten times. The V call is TRBV24-1, the J call TRBJ2-2; TRBD2 aligns across 10 bases. The germline V gene encodes CDR1 KGHDR and CDR2 SFDVKD. V shed 3 bases, J shed 6 bases, and the junction held 3 bases outside the gene matches. This CDR3 has 15 residues. As DNA, the CDR3 is TGTGCCACCAGTGATCTAGCGGGAGTACCCGGGGAGCTGTTTTTT. Translating it yields CATSDLAGVPGELFF.

In its sample, this clonotype was seen many times. V and J are TRBV6-1 and TRBJ2-5; D not resolved. The CDR3 spans 15 residues. The V end lost 6 bases, the J end lost 3 bases, and 17 bases lay between the germline ends. From germline, CDR1 is MNHNS and CDR2 SASEGT. For the CDR3, the DNA is TGTGCCAGCAGCCGCGGTCGTGGGCGAAAAGAGACCCAGTACTTC. Translation: CASSRGRGRKETQYF.

This clonotype was counted many times. The gene calls are TRBV12-3 or TRBV12-4 and TRBJ2-7; D call uncertain. The CDR3 totals 13 residues. V was shortened by 6 bases and J by 0 bases, with 9 bases between the two germline ends. CDR3 sequence reads: CASRSVSSYEQYF. CDR3 nucleotides: TGTGCCAGCAGGTCCGTCTCCTCCTACGAGCAGTACTTC.

This clonotype was seen ten or more times. V usage is TRBV7-3 and J usage is TRBJ2-5; maybe TRBD1 (6 bases). Between the trimmed V and J ends, which lost 5 bases and 5 bases, there was a span of 12 bases. Looked up from germline, CDR1 is SGHTA and CDR2 is FQGTGA. This CDR3 has 13 residues. The DNA of the CDR3 is TGTGCCAGCAGCCAGGGGATCGAGGAGACCCAGTACTTC. Translating it yields CASSQGIEETQYF.